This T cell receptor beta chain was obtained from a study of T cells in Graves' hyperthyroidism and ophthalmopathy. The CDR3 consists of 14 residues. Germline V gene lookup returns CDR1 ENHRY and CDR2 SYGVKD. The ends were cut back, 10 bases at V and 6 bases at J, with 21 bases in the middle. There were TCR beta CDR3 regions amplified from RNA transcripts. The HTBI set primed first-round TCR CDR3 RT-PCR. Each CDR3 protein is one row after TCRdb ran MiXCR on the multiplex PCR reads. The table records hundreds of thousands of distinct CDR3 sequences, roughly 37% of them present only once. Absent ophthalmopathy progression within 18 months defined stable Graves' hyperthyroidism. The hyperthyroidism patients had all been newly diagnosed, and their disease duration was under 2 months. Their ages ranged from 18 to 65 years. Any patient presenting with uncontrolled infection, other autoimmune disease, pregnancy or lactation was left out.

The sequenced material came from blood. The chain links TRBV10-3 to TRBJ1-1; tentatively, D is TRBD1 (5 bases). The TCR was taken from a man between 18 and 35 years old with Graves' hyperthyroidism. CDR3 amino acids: CASRETVLWAEAFF. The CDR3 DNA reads TGTGCCAGCAGGGAGACAGTCTTGTGGGCTGAAGCTTTCTTT.